One and the same sample provided the 23 T cell receptor beta chains below, sequenced in a study of CD8 T cells in ankylosing spondylitis. Via MiXCR, TCRdb re-called the 5' RACE reads, giving one row per CDR3 protein. The sample yields about 170,000 distinct CDR3 sequences, roughly 18% seen once. Sequenced input: blood, either unsorted or a sorted T cell fraction (not recorded which). The receptors stem from a male donor with ankylosing spondylitis or in good health (not recorded which).

V is TRBV27 and J is TRBJ2-7, with 10 bases aligning to TRBD2. The junction had 4 bases not matched to a gene; V was cut back by 7 bases and J by 1 base. The CDR3 is 14 residues long. From germline, CDR1 is MNHEY and CDR2 SMNVEV (reference sequence). The CDR3 coding sequence is TGTGCCAGCACCACACTAGCGGGGTCCTACGAGCAGTACTTC. Encoded protein: CASTTLAGSYEQYF.

J is TRBJ2-3 and V is TRBV10-2; 8 bases fit TRBD2. CDR3 length: 16 amino acids. Germline values: CDR1 WSHSY, CDR2 SAAADI. V trimming: 0 bases; J trimming: 5 bases; junction bases outside the gene matches: 7. The chain's CDR3 is CASSESNGRAGDTQYF. In DNA form, the CDR3 reads TGCGCCAGCAGTGAGTCGAACGGGAGGGCCGGAGATACGCAGTATTTT.

This clonotype was recorded a few times. The chain carries TRBV21-1 and TRBJ2-1; the D call TRBD2 from the table was never checked on the DNA. TRBV21-1 is reported as a pseudogene. This CDR3 is 16 amino acids long. CDR3 sequence (DNA): TGTGCCAGCAGCCCGGGGCTTCAGTACTCCTACAATGAGCAGTTCTTC. Encoded protein: CASSPGLQYSYNEQFF.

This chain joins TRBV6-5 and TRBJ1-1; D is undetermined. The germline V and J ends were trimmed by 4 bases and 3 bases, with 9 bases remaining between them. There are 13 residues in the CDR3. Germline CDR1 MNHEY, CDR2 SVGAGI. CDR3 DNA: TGTGCCAGCAGTTCTTTCTGGGACACTGAAGCTTTCTTT. Residues: CASSSFWDTEAFF.

This clonotype was seen at least ten times. The chain recombines TRBV6-2 or TRBV6-3 with TRBJ2-5; D gene uncertain. V was clipped by 2 bases and J by 1 base, with 8 bases between them. Germline V gene lookup returns CDR1 MNHEY and CDR2 SVGEGT. This CDR3 contains 14 residues. The CDR3 nucleotides read TGTGCCAGCAGTTACCGTGGCTTCCAAGAGACCCAGTACTTC. It codes for CASSYRGFQETQYF.

The chain recombines TRBV18 with TRBJ2-4; TRBD2 agrees at 9 bases. With V trimmed by 4 bases and J by 7 bases, 11 bases remained unmatched. The CDR3 spans 16 residues. Germline V lookup: CDR1 KGHSH, CDR2 LQKENI. Here the CDR3 DNA reads TGTGCCAGCTCACTCGTTAGCGGGAGCCCGGCGAACATTCAGTACTTC. It is translated as CASSLVSGSPANIQYF.

The V call is TRBV20-1, the J call TRBJ1-4; no firm D call. Between the trimmed V and J ends, which lost 6 bases and 4 bases, there was a span of 12 bases. The CDR3 extends over 13 amino acids. CDR1 is DFQATT and CDR2 is SNEGSKA in the germline V gene (reference sequence). CDR3 sequence reads: CSALPVGNEKLFF. CDR3 nucleotides: TGCAGTGCCCTCCCAGTCGGTAATGAAAAACTGTTTTTT.

V and J are TRBV5-2 and TRBJ2-1; no check of the table's D call, TRBD1, against the DNA was made. TRBV5-2 is described as a pseudogene. The CDR3 has 14 residues. The CDR3 sequence is CASNTPLSYNEQFF. CDR3 bases: TGTGCCAGCAACACCCCTCTCTCCTACAATGAGCAGTTCTTC.

There are many counts of this clonotype. V is TRBV12-3 or TRBV12-4 and J is TRBJ2-1, with TRBD2 matching over 12 bases. This CDR3 has 14 residues. V gave up 7 bases and J gave up 12 bases; unmatched junction bases: 10. The CDR3 DNA sequence: TGTGCCAGCACCCCTAGCGGGAGGGCTACAGGGCAGTTCTTC. Translation: CASTPSGRATGQFF.

The rearrangement uses TRBV19 and TRBJ1-2; TRBD1 matches at 9 bases. Germline V gene data show CDR1 as LNHDA and CDR2 as SQIVND (reference sequence). The CDR3 totals 15 residues. V trimming: 4 bases; J trimming: 6 bases; junction bases outside the gene matches: 9. CDR3 bases: TGTGCCAGTAGTAGAGTCGCAACAGGGGGCAATGGCTACACCTTC. Translation gives CASSRVATGGNGYTF.

This clonotype was counted a few times. This chain joins TRBV6-1 and TRBJ2-3; 7 nucleotides align to TRBD1. The V and J ends lost 6 bases and 2 bases, in that order; junction bases with no gene match: 5. The CDR3 covers 14 residues. Germline values: CDR1 MNHNS, CDR2 SASEGT. In DNA, the CDR3 is TGTGCCAGCAGCCGACAGGGTCCCACAGATACGCAGTATTTT. Translating it yields CASSRQGPTDTQYF.

The rearrangement links TRBV29-1 to TRBJ1-3; TRBD1 is a possible D gene (5 bases). This CDR3 is 13 amino acids long. V was trimmed by 5 bases and J by 4 bases, leaving 12 bases between them. Germline assignment: CDR1 SQVTM and CDR2 ANQGSEA. The CDR3 DNA reads as TGCAGCGTTTTCGGGGCGAGGGGAAACACCATATATTTT. Its protein product is CSVFGARGNTIYF.

This clonotype was counted a few times. The chain couples TRBV7-2 to TRBJ2-7; TRBD2 aligns across 11 bases. Germline CDR1 is SGHTA and CDR2 is FQGNSA. With V trimmed by 5 bases and J by 4 bases, 13 bases remained unmatched. CDR3 length: 17 residues. This CDR3 is CASSNSGRGSFSYEQYF. CDR3 coding DNA: TGTGCCAGCAGCAATAGCGGGAGGGGTTCTTTCTCTTACGAGCAGTACTTC.

This clonotype was found many times. The chain recombines TRBV27 with TRBJ1-5, with 7 bases matching TRBD1. The CDR3 contains 16 residues. Trimming cost V 4 bases and J 1 base; bases outside gene matches: 7. Germline lookup yields CDR1 MNHEY and CDR2 SMNVEV (reference sequence). CDR3 nucleotides: TGTGCCAGCAGTTCAGGACAGGCCCGAAGCAATCAGCCCCAGCATTTT. This translates into CASSSGQARSNQPQHF.

This clonotype has a count of ten or more. The chain links TRBV3-1 to TRBJ1-3; D not certain. The CDR3 sequence is 17 residues long. V was clipped by 0 bases and J by 8 bases, with 20 bases between them. Germline V gene lookup returns CDR1 LGHDT and CDR2 YNNKEL (reference sequence). CDR3 loop: CASSQDYSRAPWDTIYF. Here the CDR3 DNA reads TGTGCCAGCAGCCAAGATTACTCGAGGGCCCCGTGGGACACCATATATTTT.

This clonotype has only a few counts. The chain's CDR3 is CASSYSTGASDGKLFF. Written as DNA, the CDR3 is TGTGCCAGCAGTTACTCGACAGGAGCATCTGACGGAAAACTGTTTTTT. The chain joins TRBV6-2 or TRBV6-3 to TRBJ1-4, with a weak D call TRBD1 (6 bases). CDR3 length equals 16 residues. CDR1 is MNHEY and CDR2 is SVGEGT in the germline V gene. Trimming stripped 0 bases from V and 10 bases from J, with 18 bases between.

This clonotype turned up a few times. The rearrangement joins TRBV10-3 to TRBJ2-2, with 7 bases identical to TRBD2. CDR3 length: 17 residues. From germline, CDR1 is ENHRY and CDR2 SYGVKD. Trimming took 4 bases from V and 0 from J; bases not matched to a gene: 8. In DNA form, the CDR3 reads TGTGCCATCAGTGGTCGGGCTGGGGGGGCGAACACCGGGGAGCTGTTTTTT. Translated, it gives CAISGRAGGANTGELFF.

As regards this clonotype: At one of its ends the junction is not consistent with the germline gene, which may arise from a read error. The J gene is TRBJ1-1, the V gene TRBV7-2; TRBD1 is a possible D gene (6 bases). The CDR3 has 15 residues. Per germline, CDR1 SGHTA and CDR2 FQGNSA. CDR3 in DNA: TGTGCCAACAGCCTACAGGGTGGGATGAACACTGAAGCTTTCTTT. Amino acid sequence: CANSLQGGMNTEAFF.

The rearrangement links TRBV27 to TRBJ2-3; 10 bases are a match to TRBD1. With V trimmed by 5 bases and J by 0 bases, 5 bases remained unmatched. The CDR3 contains 16 residues. Germline loops: CDR1 MNHEY, CDR2 SMNVEV (reference sequence). CDR3 protein: CASSLRQGASTDTQYF. In DNA form, the CDR3 reads TGTGCCAGCAGTCTTCGACAGGGGGCTAGCACAGATACGCAGTATTTT.

This clonotype was seen at least ten times. The chain combines TRBV11-2 with TRBJ2-2; perhaps TRBD1 as D (5 bases). The CDR3 sequence is 13 residues long. The germline CDR1 and CDR2 sequences are SGHAT and FQNNGV. V lost 7 bases, J lost 7 bases, and 13 bases lay in between. Here the CDR3 reads CASNLVGLGELFF. The CDR3 bases are TGTGCCAGCAACCTAGTGGGGCTCGGGGAGCTGTTTTTT. The whole variable domain, filled in from reference TRBV11-2 and TRBJ2-2, reads EAGVAQSPRYKIIEKRQSVAFWCNPISGHATLYWYQQILGQGPKLLIQFQNNGVVDDSQLPKDRFSAERLKGVDSTLKIQPAKLEDSAVYLCASNLVGLGELFFGEGSRLTVL.

A few counts support this clonotype. The chain joins TRBV7-2 to TRBJ2-1, with TRBD1 matching 9 bases. V was clipped by 2 bases and J by 8 bases; unmatched bases: 4. This CDR3 comprises 14 residues. Germline V gene lookup returns CDR1 SGHTA and CDR2 FQGNSA. The CDR3 reads CASSLTGQGYEQFF. As DNA, the CDR3 is TGTGCCAGCAGCTTAACGGGACAGGGCTATGAGCAGTTCTTC.

V usage is TRBV20-1 and J usage is TRBJ1-2, with D possibly being TRBD1 (5 bases). With 6 bases removed from V and 8 bases from J, the gap between germline ends came to 16 bases. The CDR3 is 12 residues long. In germline, CDR1 is DFQATT, CDR2 SNEGSKA (reference sequence). CDR3 sequence reads: CSANQGTRGYTF. The CDR3 region has the DNA TGCAGTGCCAATCAGGGAACGAGGGGCTACACCTTC.

This clonotype was seen ten or more times. The J gene is TRBJ2-2, the V gene TRBV27, with D possibly called TRBD1 or TRBD2 (6 bases each). Germline assignment: CDR1 MNHEY and CDR2 SMNVEV (reference sequence). The CDR3 is 17 amino acids. With 6 bases removed from V and 0 bases from J, the gap between germline ends came to 17 bases. The CDR3 protein is CASSTTGGPPNTGELFF. DNA for the CDR3: TGTGCCAGCAGCACGACAGGAGGGCCTCCGAACACCGGGGAGCTGTTTTTT.